Sequencing of this T cell receptor (beta chain) was carried out in a study of breast tumors, draining lymph nodes, adjacent tissues. Study outcomes and limitations: Luminal-like breast cancer showed significantly higher tumor–nontumor repertoire similarity than basal-like.

TCRdb re-analysed the multiplex PCR reads in MiXCR, keeping a single row per CDR3 protein. The table shows some 100,000 distinct CDR3 sequences, with over 20% occurring only once. Trimming took 0 bases from V and 7 from J, leaving 13 bases between them. The CDR3 covers 16 residues. CDR1 and CDR2 (germline): SGHDN, FVKESK. Axillary draining lymph nodes of breast cancer patients supplied the node samples. In its sample, this clonotype was seen many times. Its target is unknown. The sequenced sample consisted of axillary lymph node tissue. V and J are TRBV14 and TRBJ1-6; D is possibly TRBD1 (5 bases). The clonotype was recovered from a female donor with breast cancer. Some clones in this sample may be carry-over from other donors' samples. The CDR3 coding sequence is TGTGCCAGCAGCCAAGACCGGATGGGGCTGAATTCACCCCTCCACTTT. Its translation is CASSQDRMGLNSPLHF.